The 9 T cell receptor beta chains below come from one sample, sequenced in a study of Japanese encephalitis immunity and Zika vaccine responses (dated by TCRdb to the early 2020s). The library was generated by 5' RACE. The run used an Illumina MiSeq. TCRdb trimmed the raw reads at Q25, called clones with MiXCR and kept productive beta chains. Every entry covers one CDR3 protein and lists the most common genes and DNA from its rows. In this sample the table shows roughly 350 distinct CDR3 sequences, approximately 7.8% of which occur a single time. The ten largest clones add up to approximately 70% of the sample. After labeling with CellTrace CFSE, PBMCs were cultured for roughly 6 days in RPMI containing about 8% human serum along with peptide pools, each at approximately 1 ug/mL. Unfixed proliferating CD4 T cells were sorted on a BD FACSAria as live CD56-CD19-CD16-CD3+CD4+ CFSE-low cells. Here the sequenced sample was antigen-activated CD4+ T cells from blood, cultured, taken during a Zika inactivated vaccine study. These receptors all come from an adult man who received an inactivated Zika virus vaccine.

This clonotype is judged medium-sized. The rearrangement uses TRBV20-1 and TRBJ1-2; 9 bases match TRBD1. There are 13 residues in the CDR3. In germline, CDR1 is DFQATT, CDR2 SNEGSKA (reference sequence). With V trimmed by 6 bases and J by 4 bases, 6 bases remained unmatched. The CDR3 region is CSADQTGGYGYTF. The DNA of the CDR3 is TGCAGTGCCGACCAGACAGGGGGCTATGGCTACACCTTC.

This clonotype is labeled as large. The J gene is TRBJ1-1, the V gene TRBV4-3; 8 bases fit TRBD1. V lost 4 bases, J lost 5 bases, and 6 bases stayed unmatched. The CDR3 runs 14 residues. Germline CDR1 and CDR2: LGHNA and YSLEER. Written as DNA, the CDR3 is TGCGCCAGCAGCCTTACAGGGGGAAGAACTGAAGCTTTCTTT. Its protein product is CASSLTGGRTEAFF.

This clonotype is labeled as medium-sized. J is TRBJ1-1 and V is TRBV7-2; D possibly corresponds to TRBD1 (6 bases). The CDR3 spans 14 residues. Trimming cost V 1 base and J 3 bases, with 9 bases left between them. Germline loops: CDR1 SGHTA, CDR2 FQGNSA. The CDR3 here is CASSLGTDYTEAFF. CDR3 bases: TGTGCCAGCAGCTTAGGGACAGACTACACTGAAGCTTTCTTT. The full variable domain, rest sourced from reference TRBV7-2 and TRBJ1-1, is GAGVSQSPSNKVTEKGKDVELRCDPISGHTALYWYRQSLGQGLEFLIYFQGNSAPDKSGLPSDRFSAERTGGSVSTLTIQRTQQEDSAVYLCASSLGTDYTEAFFGQGTRLTVV.

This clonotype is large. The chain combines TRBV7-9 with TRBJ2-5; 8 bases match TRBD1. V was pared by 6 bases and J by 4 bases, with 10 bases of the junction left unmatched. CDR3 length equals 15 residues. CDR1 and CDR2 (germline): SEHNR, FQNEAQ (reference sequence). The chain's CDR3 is CASSPRDRIRETQYF. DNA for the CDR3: TGTGCCAGCAGTCCCCGGGACAGGATAAGAGAGACCCAGTACTTC.

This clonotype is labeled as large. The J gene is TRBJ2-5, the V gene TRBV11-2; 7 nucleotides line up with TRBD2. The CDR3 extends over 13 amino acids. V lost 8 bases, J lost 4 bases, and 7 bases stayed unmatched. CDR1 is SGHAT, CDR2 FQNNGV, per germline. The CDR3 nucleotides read TGTGCCAGCGCGAGAGCGGGGTTAGAGACCCAGTACTTC. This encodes CASARAGLETQYF.

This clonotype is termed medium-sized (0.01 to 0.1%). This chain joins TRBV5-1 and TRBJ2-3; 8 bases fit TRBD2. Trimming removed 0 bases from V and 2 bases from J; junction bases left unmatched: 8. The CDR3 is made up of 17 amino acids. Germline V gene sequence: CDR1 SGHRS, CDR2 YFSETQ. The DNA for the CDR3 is TGCGCCAGCAGCTTGGCGGTCACTAGCGGAACCACAGATACGCAGTATTTT. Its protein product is CASSLAVTSGTTDTQYF.

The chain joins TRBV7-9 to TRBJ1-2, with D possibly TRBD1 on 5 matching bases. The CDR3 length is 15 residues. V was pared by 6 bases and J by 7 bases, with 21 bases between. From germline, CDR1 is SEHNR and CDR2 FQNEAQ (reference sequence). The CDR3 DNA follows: TGTGCCAGCAGTCCTGATAGCCCCCTTAGGGGTGGCTACACCTTC. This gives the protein CASSPDSPLRGGYTF.

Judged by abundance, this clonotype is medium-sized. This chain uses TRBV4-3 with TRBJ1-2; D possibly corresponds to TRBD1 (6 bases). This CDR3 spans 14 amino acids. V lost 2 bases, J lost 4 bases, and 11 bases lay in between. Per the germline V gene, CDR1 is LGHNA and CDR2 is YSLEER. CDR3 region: CASSQIGQFYGYTF. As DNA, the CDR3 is TGCGCCAGCAGCCAAATAGGACAGTTCTATGGCTACACCTTC.

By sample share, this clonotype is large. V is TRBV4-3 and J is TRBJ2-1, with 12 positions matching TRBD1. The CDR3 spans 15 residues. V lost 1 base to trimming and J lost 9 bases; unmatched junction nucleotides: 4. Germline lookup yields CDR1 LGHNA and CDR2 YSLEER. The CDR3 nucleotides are TGCGCCAGCAGCCAAGTTGGGACAGGGGGCCCTGAGCAGTTCTTC. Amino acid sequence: CASSQVGTGGPEQFF.